This entry concerns a single T cell receptor (beta chain). Its antigen is as yet unknown. The junction differs from germline at one of its ends, possibly a read error. The sample originates from a study of T cells in Graves' hyperthyroidism and ophthalmopathy. Across the study: Peripheral blood was obtained at initial diagnosis, preceding any treatment. The study's findings and limits: Most thyroid-expanded clonotypes above 0.001 were also found in blood.

Germline-derived CDR1 and CDR2 are MDHEN and SYDVKM. The CDR3 loop spans 13 amino acids. Amplification yielded TCR beta CDR3 regions, with RNA transcripts as the source. The HTBI primer set drove a first-round RT-PCR of the TCR CDR3. Each CDR3 protein is one row after TCRdb ran MiXCR on the multiplex PCR reads. The table records 300,000 to 450,000 distinct CDR3 sequences, roughly a sixth of them present only once. The chain recombines TRBV28 with TRBJ1-2; no reliable D call. The receptor was isolated from a woman in her twenties or thirties with Graves' hyperthyroidism that later progressed to Graves' ophthalmopathy. Sequenced material: blood. The CDR3: CANSLCSSYGYTF. CDR3 DNA sequence: TGTGCCAACAGTTTGTGCAGCAGCTATGGCTACACCTTC.